These 9 T cell receptor beta chains share one sample of origin, sequenced in a study of Ad26.COV2.S vaccination and SARS-CoV-2 variants (dated by TCRdb to the early 2020s). The treatment or condition label, as the study defines it: around 19 received Ad26.COV2.S at low or high dose, single or two shots; about 5 received placebo; per-sample allocation not given. For vaccine and placebo recipients, the sequenced repertoires came from samples collected on day 63 after the first injection. The library was prepared using the immunoSEQ multiplex PCR assay. TCRdb provides this immuneACCESS table in a form limited to in-frame rearrangements. Some clones are lacking; in checked studies, under half of them reflect an unresolved V gene, and why the rest are absent is not known. The table for this sample lists about 480,000 clones; 70% to 90% of them were counted only once. Roughly 13% of the sample rests with the top ten.

The specimen was peripheral blood, collected in a trial of Ad26.COV2.S vaccine versus placebo. The receptor set was obtained from a person aged 18 to 59 who received the Ad26.COV2.S COVID-19 vaccine or a placebo.

This clone was seen a single time. The chain joins TRBV7-2 to TRBJ1-4, with D uncertain. V dropped 1 base and J dropped 2 bases, with 8 bases sitting between them. The CDR3 totals 15 residues. Germline lookup yields CDR1 SGHTA and CDR2 FQGNSA. CDR3 DNA sequence: TGTGCCAGCAGCTTAGAAGGGCTTACTAATGAAAAACTGTTTTTT. Translated: CASSLEGLTNEKLFF.

The J gene is TRBJ1-2, the V gene TRBV27; no reliable D call. V was shortened by 3 bases and J by 9 bases, with 17 bases between the two germline ends. The CDR3 has 14 amino acids. Germline V CDR1 and CDR2: MNHEY, SMNVEV (reference sequence). CDR3 in amino acids: CASSLDGERVSYTF. CDR3 DNA sequence: TGTGCCAGCAGTTTGGACGGCGAGAGGGTGAGCTACACCTTC.

The J gene is TRBJ2-3, the V gene TRBV5-1; 13 bases are shared with TRBD2. Trimming removed 2 bases from V and 5 bases from J; junction bases left unmatched: 2. The CDR3 spans 15 residues. Germline CDR1 reads SGHRS; CDR2 reads YFSETQ. CDR3 amino acids: CASSLGTSGKDTQYF. CDR3 sequence (DNA): TGCGCCAGCAGCTTAGGGACTAGCGGGAAAGATACGCAGTATTTT.

The chain links TRBV15 to TRBJ1-4; TRBD1 might be the D (5 bases). There are 17 residues in the CDR3. Germline V gives CDR1 LNHNV, CDR2 YYDKDF (reference sequence). With 0 bases removed from V and 7 bases from J, the gap between germline ends came to 18 bases. Here the CDR3 reads CATSRDPGRVASEKLFF. The DNA for the CDR3 is TGTGCCACCAGCAGAGATCCCGGCAGGGTAGCATCTGAAAAACTGTTTTTT. Supplemented by reference TRBV15 and TRBJ1-4, the full variable domain reads DAMVIQNPRYQVTQFGKPVTLSCSQTLNHNVMYWYQQKSSQAPKLLFHYYDKDFNNEADTPDNFQSRRPNTSFCFLDIRSPGLGDTAMYLCATSRDPGRVASEKLFFGSGTQLSVL.

The chain links TRBV9 to TRBJ1-2, with TRBD1 identical over 11 bases. Germline V gene sequence: CDR1 SGDLS, CDR2 YYNGEE. Unmatched junction bases numbered 4, after V lost 3 bases and J lost 3 bases. The CDR3 runs to 15 residues. The CDR3 here is CASSAGTGGDYGYTF. The CDR3 DNA reads TGTGCCAGCAGCGCCGGGACAGGGGGGGACTATGGCTACACCTTC.

The rearrangement links TRBV27 to TRBJ2-7; D is undetermined. CDR1 is MNHEY, CDR2 SMNVEV, per germline (reference sequence). Trimming pared 7 bases from V and 2 bases from J, leaving 15 bases between. The CDR3 contains 14 residues. The CDR3 reads CASKHEGNTYEQYF. The DNA for the CDR3 is TGTGCCAGCAAACATGAAGGGAACACCTACGAGCAGTACTTC.

The V gene is TRBV21-1, the J gene TRBJ2-1; the table's D call TRBD2 went unverified against the DNA. TRBV21-1 corresponds to a pseudogene. The CDR3 length is 15 residues. CDR3 nucleotide sequence: TGTGCCAGCGGGGAAAAGCGGACCCTCTACAATGAGCAGTTCTTC. Its protein is CASGEKRTLYNEQFF.

The chain couples TRBV9 to TRBJ2-7; D assignment may be TRBD1 or TRBD2 (5 bases each). CDR3 length: 14 residues. V lost 0 bases and J 3 bases, leaving 10 bases between the germline ends. The germline CDR1 and CDR2 sequences are SGDLS and YYNGEE. CDR3 in amino acids: CASSVVGTGYEQYF. CDR3 DNA sequence: TGTGCCAGCAGCGTAGTCGGGACCGGCTACGAGCAGTACTTC.

The rearrangement joins TRBV4-3 to TRBJ1-4; 8 bases map to TRBD1. V was pared by 0 bases and J by 7 bases, with 7 bases of the junction left unmatched. The CDR3 loop spans 16 amino acids. Per the germline V gene, CDR1 is LGHNA and CDR2 is YSLEER. CDR3 amino acids: CASSQDGRQGAEKLFF. DNA of the CDR3: TGCGCCAGCAGCCAAGACGGGCGGCAGGGGGCTGAAAAACTGTTTTTT.